This T cell receptor beta chain was sequenced for a study of T cell changes during pregnancy in multiple sclerosis. The data were produced by immunoSEQ multiplex PCR, yet TCRdb's version contains in-frame clones alone and is incomplete. Altogether 25,000 to 35,000 clones are present, more than 90% being singletons, with the ten largest covering over 0.35%. Sequenced here: CD4+ T cells from peripheral blood mononuclear cells, sampled in the second trimester of pregnancy. The source is a female donor in good health, enrolled as a control in a pregnancy study.

This chain's CDR3 is CAISEFSLAGGTDTQYF. The DNA of the CDR3 is TGTGCCATCAGTGAGTTCAGCCTAGCGGGGGGCACAGATACGCAGTATTTT. The chain carries TRBV10-3 and TRBJ2-3, with 10 bases that match TRBD2. Trimming removed 1 base from V and 1 base from J; junction bases left unmatched: 5. This CDR3 is built from 17 residues. The germline CDR1 and CDR2 sequences are ENHRY and SYGVKD.